This T cell receptor (beta chain) was profiled in a study of cytomegalovirus exposure and HLA in healthy donors. Regarding the study as a whole: In an earlier analysis, in approximately 630 donors, most V segments appeared productive either ~87% or ~30% of the time. In a later analysis, compared with equally common non-associated chains, HLA-associated beta chains were more expanded. With DRB1 most and HLA-C fewest, TCR association rates differed between HLA loci in a later analysis. Researchers reported in a later analysis that a missense DCLRE1C variant was tied to TCR beta V- and J-gene trimming.

The V end was cut by 4 bases, the J end by 1 base, with 19 bases between. The CDR3 has 17 amino acids. Looked up from germline, CDR1 is SGHRS and CDR2 is YFSETQ. The PCR was carried out with 60 Vbeta primers and 13 Jbeta primers. Some clones are missing from TCRdb's copy, which holds only in-frame ones; the method was immunoSEQ multiplex PCR. The data contain around 130,000 clones, 84% of them seen just once; the ten biggest clones take up approximately 2.6%. About this clone itself: Its antigen is not identified.

This receptor was taken from a man in his fifties in good health and CMV-seronegative. The source material was PBMCs. V and J are TRBV5-1 and TRBJ2-3, with TRBD1 as a possible D gene (6 bases). This CDR3 is CASSGTLSGGGTDTQYF. DNA of the CDR3: TGCGCCAGCAGCGGGACACTAAGTGGTGGCGGCACAGATACGCAGTATTTT.